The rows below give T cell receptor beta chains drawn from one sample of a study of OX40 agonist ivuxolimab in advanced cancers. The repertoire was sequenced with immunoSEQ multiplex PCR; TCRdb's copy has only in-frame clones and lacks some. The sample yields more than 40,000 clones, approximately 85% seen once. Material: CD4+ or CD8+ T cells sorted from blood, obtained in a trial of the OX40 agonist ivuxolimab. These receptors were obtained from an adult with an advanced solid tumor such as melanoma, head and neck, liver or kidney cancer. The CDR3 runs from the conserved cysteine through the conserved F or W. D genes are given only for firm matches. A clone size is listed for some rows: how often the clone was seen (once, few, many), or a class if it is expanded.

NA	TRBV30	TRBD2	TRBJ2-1	TGTGCCTGGAGTTCGGGCCTAGCGGACAATGAGCAGTTCTTC	CAWSSGLADNEQFF
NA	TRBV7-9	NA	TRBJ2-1	TGTGCCAGCAGCTTAACTATCTCCTACAATGAGCAGTTCTTC	CASSLTISYNEQFF
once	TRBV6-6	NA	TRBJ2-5	TGTGCCAGCAGCCTTAGACTAGATTCGGAGACCCAGTACTTC	CASSLRLDSETQYF
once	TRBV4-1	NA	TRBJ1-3	TGCGCCAGCAGCCTTAGGGTTCTATCTGGAAACACCATATATTTT	CASSLRVLSGNTIYF
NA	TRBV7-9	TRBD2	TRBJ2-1	TGTGCCAGCAGCCAAGTACTAGCGGGAGTGGACGAGCAGTTCTTC	CASSQVLAGVDEQFF
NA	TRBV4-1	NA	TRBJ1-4	TGCGCCAGCAGCAACCGGGGGGTTGGTTCCGAAAAACTGTTTTTT	CASSNRGVGSEKLFF
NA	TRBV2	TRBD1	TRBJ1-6	TGTGCCAGCAGTGAAGGGACAGGGGGACATTCACCCCTCCACTTT	CASSEGTGGHSPLHF
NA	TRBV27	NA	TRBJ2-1	TGTGCCAGCAGACTAGGGAATGAGCAGTTCTTC	CASRLGNEQFF
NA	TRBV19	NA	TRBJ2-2	TGTGCCGTCCAAGGGAGGTACACCGGGGAGCTGTTTTTT	CAVQGRYTGELFF
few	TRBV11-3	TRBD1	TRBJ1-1	TGTGCCAGCAGCTTTCAGACAGGGGTGACTGAAGCTTTCTTT	CASSFQTGVTEAFF
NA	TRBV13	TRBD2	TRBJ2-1	TGTGCCAGCAGCAGCAGCGGGAGCTGGGCCAATGAGCAGTTCTTC	CASSSSGSWANEQFF
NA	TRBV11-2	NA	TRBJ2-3	TGTGCCAGCAGCCCACACAGAGATACGCAGTATTTT	CASSPHRDTQYF
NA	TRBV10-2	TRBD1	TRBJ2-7	TGCGCCAGCAGTGAGTCTCTGACGGGACAGCTCCGCGAGCAGTACTTC	CASSESLTGQLREQYF
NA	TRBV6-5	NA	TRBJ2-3	TGTGCCAGCAGTTACTCTACGCCGGGACGGGGGGATACGCAGTATTTT	CASSYSTPGRGDTQYF
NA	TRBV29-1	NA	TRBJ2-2	TGCAGCGTTGTTCTTGGAGCCGGGGAGCTGTTTTTT	CSVVLGAGELFF
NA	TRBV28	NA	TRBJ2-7	TGTGCCAGCAGTAGTAGCGTGTCCTACGAGCAGTACTTC	CASSSSVSYEQYF
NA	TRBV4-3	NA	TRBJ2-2	TGCGCCAGCAGCCAAATGGGGGGCCCTCCCGGGGAGCTGTTTTTT	CASSQMGGPPGELFF
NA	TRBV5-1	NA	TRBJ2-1	TGCGCCAGCAGGAGGGACTCCTACAATGAGCAGTTCTTC	CASRRDSYNEQFF